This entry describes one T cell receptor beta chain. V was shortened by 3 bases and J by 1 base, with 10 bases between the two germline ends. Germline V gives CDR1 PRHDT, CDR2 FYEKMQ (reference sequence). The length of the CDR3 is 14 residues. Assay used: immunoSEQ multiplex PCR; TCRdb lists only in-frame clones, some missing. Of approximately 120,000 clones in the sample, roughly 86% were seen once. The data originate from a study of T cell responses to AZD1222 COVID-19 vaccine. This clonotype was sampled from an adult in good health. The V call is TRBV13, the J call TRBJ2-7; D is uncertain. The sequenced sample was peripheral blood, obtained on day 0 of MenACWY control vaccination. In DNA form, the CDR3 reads TGTGCCAGCAGCTTGTCAAAGTCGTCCTACGAGCAGTACTTC. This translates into CASSLSKSSYEQYF. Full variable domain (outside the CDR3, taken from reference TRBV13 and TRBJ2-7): AAGVIQSPRHLIKEKRETATLKCYPIPRHDTVYWYQQGPGQDPQFLISFYEKMQSDKGSIPDRFSAQQFSDYHSELNMSSLELGDSALYFCASSLSKSSYEQYFGPGTRLTVT.